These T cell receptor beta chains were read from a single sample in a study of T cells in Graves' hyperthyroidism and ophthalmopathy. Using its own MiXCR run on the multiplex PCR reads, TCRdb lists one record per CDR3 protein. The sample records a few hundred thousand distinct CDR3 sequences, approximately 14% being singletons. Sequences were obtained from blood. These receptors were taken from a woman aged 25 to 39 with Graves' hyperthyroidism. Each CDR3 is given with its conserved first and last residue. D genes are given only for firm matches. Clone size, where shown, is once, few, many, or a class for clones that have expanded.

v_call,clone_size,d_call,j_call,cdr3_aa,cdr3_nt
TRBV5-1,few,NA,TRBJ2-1,CASSSTRRGQFF,TGCGCCAGCAGCTCGACCCGAAGAGGGCAGTTCTTC
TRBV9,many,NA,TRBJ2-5,CASSVGSAQQETQYF,TGTGCCAGCAGCGTAGGGTCAGCACAACAAGAGACCCAGTACTTC
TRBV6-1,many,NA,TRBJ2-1,CASSEQFF,TGTGCCAGCAGTGAGCAGTTCTTC
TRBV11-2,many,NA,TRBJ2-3,CASSGPDSTDTQYF,TGTGCCAGCAGCGGTCCGGATAGCACAGATACGCAGTATTTT
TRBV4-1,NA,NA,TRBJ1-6,CASSQDQGGFQVNSPLHF,TGCGCCAGCAGCCAAGATCAAGGAGGGTTTCAGGTTAATTCACCCCTCCACTTT
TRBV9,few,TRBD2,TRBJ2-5,CASSVVAGSQETQYF,TGTGCCAGCAGCGTAGTAGCGGGAAGTCAAGAGACCCAGTACTTC
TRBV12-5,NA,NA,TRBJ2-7,CASGLYGSSYEQYF,TGTGCTAGTGGTTTGTACGGGAGCTCCTACGAGCAGTACTTC
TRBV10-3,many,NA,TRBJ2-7,CAISFTGTSDYEQYF,TGTGCCATCAGTTTCACCGGGACGTCGGACTACGAGCAGTACTTC
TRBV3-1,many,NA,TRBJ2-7,CASSRGGAGGYYEQYF,TGTGCCAGCAGCCGTGGGGGAGCAGGAGGTTACTACGAGCAGTACTTC
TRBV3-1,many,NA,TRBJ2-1,CASSQETGRGEQFF,TGTGCCAGCAGCCAAGAGACGGGCAGGGGGGAACAGTTCTTC
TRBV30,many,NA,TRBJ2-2,CAWSASAGELFF,TGTGCCTGGAGTGCTAGCGCCGGGGAGCTGTTTTTT
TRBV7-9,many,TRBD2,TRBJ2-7,CASSSQRGESGEQYF,TGTGCCAGCAGCTCCCAGCGGGGGGAGTCAGGAGAGCAGTACTTC
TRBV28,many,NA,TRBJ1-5,CASSFSNNQPQHF,TGTGCCAGCAGTTTCTCCAACAATCAGCCCCAGCATTTT
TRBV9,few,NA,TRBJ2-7,CASSASGEDEQYF,TGTGCCAGCAGCGCCTCGGGTGAAGACGAGCAGTACTTC
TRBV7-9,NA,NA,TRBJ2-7,CASSRSGPAYEQYF,TGTGCCAGCAGCAGAAGCGGGCCCGCCTACGAGCAGTACTTC
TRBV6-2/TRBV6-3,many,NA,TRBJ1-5,CASSYSGQPQHF,TGTGCCAGCAGTTACTCGGGTCAGCCCCAGCATTTT
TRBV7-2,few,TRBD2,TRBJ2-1,CASSPGTNSYNEQFF,TGTGCCAGCAGCCCCGGGACTAACTCCTACAATGAGCAGTTCTTC
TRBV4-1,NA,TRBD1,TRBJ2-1,CASSQGTGGYDEQFF,TGCGCCAGCAGCCAAGGGACAGGGGGGTACGATGAGCAGTTCTTC
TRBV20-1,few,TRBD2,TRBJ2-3,CSARGLAPSTDTQYF,TGCAGTGCTAGGGGACTAGCGCCCAGCACAGATACGCAGTATTTT
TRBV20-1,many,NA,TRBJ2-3,CSASPSTDTQYF,TGCAGTGCTAGTCCTAGCACAGATACGCAGTATTTT
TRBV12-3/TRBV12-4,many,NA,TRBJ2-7,CASSLKSGPGEQYF,TGTGCCAGCAGTTTAAAGAGCGGGCCGGGCGAGCAGTACTTC
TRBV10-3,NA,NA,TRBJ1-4,CAISDGVGNEKLFF,TGTGCCATCAGTGATGGAGTAGGCAATGAAAAACTGTTTTTT
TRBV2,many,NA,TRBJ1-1,CASSYNRVVLEAFF,TGTGCCAGCAGTTATAACAGGGTCGTACTCGAAGCTTTCTTT
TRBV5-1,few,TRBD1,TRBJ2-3,CASSYRDRAKDTQYF,TGCGCCAGCAGCTACAGGGACAGGGCTAAAGATACGCAGTATTTT
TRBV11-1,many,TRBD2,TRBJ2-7,CASSEGLAAYEQYF,TGTGCCAGCAGCGAGGGACTAGCAGCCTACGAGCAGTACTTC
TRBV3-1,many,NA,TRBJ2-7,CASSQDDASATEQYF,TGTGCCAGCAGCCAAGATGATGCTTCGGCGACCGAGCAGTACTTC
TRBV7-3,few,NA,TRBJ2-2,CASSSLGGELFF,TGTGCCAGCAGCTCCCTCGGCGGGGAGCTGTTTTTT
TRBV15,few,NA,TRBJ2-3,CATSRGTDTDTQYF,TGTGCCACCAGCAGAGGAACAGACACAGATACGCAGTATTTT